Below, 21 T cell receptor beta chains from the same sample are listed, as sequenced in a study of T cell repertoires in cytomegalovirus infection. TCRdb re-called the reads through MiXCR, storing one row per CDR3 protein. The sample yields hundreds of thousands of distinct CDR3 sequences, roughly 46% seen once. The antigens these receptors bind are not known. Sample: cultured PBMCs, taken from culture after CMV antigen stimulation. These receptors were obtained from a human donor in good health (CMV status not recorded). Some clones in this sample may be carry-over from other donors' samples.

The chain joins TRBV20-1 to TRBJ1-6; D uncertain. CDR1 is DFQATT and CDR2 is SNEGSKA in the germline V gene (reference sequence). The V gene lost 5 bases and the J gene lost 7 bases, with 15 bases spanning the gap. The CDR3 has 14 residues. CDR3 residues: CSARRAQANSPLHF. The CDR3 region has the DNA TGCAGTGCTCGGAGGGCCCAAGCAAATTCACCCCTCCACTTT.

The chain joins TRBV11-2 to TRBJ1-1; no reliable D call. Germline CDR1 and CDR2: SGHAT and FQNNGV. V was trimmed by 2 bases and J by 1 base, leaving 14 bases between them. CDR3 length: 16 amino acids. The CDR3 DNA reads TGTGCCAGCAGCTTACCCCCTTTCAGATCGAACACTGAAGCTTTCTTT. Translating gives CASSLPPFRSNTEAFF.

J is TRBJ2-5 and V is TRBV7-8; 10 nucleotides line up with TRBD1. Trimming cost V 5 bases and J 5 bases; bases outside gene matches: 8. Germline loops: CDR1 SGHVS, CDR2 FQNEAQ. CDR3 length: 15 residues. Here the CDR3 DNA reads TGTGCCAGCAGCAACCGACAGGGGGCCGGTGAGACCCAGTACTTC. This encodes CASSNRQGAGETQYF.

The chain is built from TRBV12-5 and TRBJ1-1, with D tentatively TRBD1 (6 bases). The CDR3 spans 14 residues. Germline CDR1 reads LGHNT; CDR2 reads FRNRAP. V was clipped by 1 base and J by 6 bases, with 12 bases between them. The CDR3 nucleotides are TGTGCTAGTGGTTTGGCCCGGACAGCGGCTGAAGCTTTCTTT. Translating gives CASGLARTAAEAFF. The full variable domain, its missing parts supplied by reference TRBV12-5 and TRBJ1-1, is DARVTQTPRHKVTEMGQEVTMRCQPILGHNTVFWYRQTMMQGLELLAYFRNRAPLDDSGMPKDRFSAEMPDATLATLKIQPSEPRDSAVYFCASGLARTAAEAFFGQGTRLTVV.

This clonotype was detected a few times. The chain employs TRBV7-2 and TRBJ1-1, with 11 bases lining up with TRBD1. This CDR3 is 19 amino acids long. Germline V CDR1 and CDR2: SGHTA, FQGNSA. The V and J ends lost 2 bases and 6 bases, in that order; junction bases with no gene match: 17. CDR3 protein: CASSLSRGQGDWVRAEAFF. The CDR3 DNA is TGTGCCAGCAGCTTAAGCCGGGGACAGGGGGATTGGGTTCGTGCTGAAGCTTTCTTT.

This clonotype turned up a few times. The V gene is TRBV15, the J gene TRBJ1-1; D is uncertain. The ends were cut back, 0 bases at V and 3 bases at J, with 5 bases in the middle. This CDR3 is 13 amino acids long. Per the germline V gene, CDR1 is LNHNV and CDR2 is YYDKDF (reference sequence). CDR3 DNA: TGTGCCACCAGCAGAGATTCATACACTGAAGCTTTCTTT. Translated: CATSRDSYTEAFF.

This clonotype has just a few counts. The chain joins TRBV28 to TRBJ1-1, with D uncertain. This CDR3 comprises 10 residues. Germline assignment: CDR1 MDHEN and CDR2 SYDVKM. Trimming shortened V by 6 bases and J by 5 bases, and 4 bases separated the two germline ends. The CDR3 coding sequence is TGTGCCAGCAGGGGAACTGAAGCTTTCTTT. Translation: CASRGTEAFF.

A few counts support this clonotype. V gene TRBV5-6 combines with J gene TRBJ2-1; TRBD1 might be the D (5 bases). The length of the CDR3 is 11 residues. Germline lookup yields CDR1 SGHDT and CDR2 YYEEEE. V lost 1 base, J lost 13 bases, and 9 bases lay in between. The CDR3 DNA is TGTGCCAGCAGCTTGACAGGAACACAGTTCTTC. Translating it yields CASSLTGTQFF.

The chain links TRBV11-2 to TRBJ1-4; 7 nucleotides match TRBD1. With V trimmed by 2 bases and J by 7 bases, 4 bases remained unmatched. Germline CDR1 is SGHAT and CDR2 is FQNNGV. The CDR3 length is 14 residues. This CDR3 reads CASSLTRGAEKLFF. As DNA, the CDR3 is TGTGCCAGCAGCTTAACCAGGGGGGCTGAAAAACTGTTTTTT. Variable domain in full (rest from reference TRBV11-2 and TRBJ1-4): EAGVAQSPRYKIIEKRQSVAFWCNPISGHATLYWYQQILGQGPKLLIQFQNNGVVDDSQLPKDRFSAERLKGVDSTLKIQPAKLEDSAVYLCASSLTRGAEKLFFGSGTQLSVL.

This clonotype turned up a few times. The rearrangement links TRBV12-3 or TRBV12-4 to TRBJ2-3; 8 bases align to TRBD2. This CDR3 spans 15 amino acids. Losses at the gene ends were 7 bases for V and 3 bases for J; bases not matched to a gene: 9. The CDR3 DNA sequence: TGTGCCAGCACCCATACAAGCGGGAGTACAGATACGCAGTATTTT. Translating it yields CASTHTSGSTDTQYF.

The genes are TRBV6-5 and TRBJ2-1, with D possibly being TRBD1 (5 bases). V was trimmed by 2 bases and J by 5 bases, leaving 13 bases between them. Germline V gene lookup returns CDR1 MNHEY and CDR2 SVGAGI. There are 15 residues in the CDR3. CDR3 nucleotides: TGTGCCAGCAGTTACGGGGCAGCAATCCACAATGAGCAGTTCTTC. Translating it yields CASSYGAAIHNEQFF.

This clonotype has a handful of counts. The CDR3 sequence is CASSDRGFEKLFF. CDR3 coding DNA: TGTGCCAGCAGCGACAGGGGCTTTGAAAAACTGTTTTTT. The rearrangement joins TRBV12-3 or TRBV12-4 to TRBJ1-4; 8 bases map to TRBD1. CDR3 size: 13 residues. V shed 6 bases and J 7 bases; nucleotides not matched to a gene: 4.

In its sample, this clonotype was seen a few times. This CDR3 reads CASSLVGGSGRVFSYEQYF. CDR3 DNA: TGTGCCAGCAGCTTAGTAGGAGGTAGCGGGAGGGTATTCTCCTACGAGCAGTACTTC. The chain has TRBV7-2 and TRBJ2-7, with TRBD2 matching 11 bases. V lost 1 base to trimming and J lost 0 bases; unmatched junction nucleotides: 11. The germline gives CDR1 SGHTA, CDR2 FQGNSA. This CDR3 is 19 amino acids long.

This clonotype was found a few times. CDR3 in amino acids: CASSTRGLASVEQFF. The CDR3 region has the DNA TGTGCCAGTAGTACACGGGGACTAGCTTCTGTTGAGCAGTTCTTC. The chain links TRBV19 to TRBJ2-1; 9 positions match TRBD2. V lost 4 bases, J lost 9 bases, and 10 bases stayed unmatched. The CDR3 loop spans 15 amino acids. Germline values: CDR1 LNHDA, CDR2 SQIVND (reference sequence).

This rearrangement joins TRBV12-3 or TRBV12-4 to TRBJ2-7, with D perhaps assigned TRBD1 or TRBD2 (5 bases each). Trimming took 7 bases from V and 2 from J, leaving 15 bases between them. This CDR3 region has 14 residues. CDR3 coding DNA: TGTGCCAGCACGCATGGGTCGGGGCCCTACGAGCAGTACTTC. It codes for CASTHGSGPYEQYF.

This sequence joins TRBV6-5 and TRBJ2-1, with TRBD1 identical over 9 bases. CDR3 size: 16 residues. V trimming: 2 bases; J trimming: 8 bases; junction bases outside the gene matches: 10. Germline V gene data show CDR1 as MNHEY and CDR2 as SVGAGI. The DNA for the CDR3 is TGTGCCAGCAGTTACAACCGGGACAGGGCTTGGTATGAGCAGTTCTTC. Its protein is CASSYNRDRAWYEQFF.

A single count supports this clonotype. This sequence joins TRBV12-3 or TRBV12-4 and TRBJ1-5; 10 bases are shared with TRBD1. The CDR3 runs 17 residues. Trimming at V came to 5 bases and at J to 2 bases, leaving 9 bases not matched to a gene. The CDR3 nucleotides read TGTGCCAGCAGTGGGACAGGGGACACCATCGGCAATCAGCCCCAGCATTTT. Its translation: CASSGTGDTIGNQPQHF.

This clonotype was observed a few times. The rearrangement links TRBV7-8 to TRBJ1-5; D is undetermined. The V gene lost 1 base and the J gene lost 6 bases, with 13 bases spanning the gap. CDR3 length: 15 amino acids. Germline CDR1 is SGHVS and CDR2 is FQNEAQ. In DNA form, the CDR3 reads TGTGCCAGCAGCTTAGGCGGGGTACGGAGTCAGCCCCAGCATTTT. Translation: CASSLGGVRSQPQHF. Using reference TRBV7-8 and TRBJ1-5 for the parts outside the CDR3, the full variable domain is GAGVSQSPRYKVAKRGQDVALRCDPISGHVSLFWYQQALGQGPEFLTYFQNEAQLDKSGLPSDRFFAERPEGSVSTLKIQRTQQEDSAVYLCASSLGGVRSQPQHFGDGTRLSIL.

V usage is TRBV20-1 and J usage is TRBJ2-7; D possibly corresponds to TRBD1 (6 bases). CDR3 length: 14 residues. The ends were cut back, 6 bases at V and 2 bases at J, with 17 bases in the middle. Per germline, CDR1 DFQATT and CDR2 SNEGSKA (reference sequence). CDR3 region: CSADGRGQPYEQYF. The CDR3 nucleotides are TGCAGTGCGGACGGGCGTGGACAGCCCTACGAGCAGTACTTC.

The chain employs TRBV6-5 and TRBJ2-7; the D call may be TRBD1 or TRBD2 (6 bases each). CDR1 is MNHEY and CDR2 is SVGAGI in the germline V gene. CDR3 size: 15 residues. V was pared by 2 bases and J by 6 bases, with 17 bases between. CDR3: CASSYGFGGPGEQYF. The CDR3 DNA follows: TGTGCCAGCAGTTACGGTTTTGGGGGGCCAGGCGAGCAGTACTTC.

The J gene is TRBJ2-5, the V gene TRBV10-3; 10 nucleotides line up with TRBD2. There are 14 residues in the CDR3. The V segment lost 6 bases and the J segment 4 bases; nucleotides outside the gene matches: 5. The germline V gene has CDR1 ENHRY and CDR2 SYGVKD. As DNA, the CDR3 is TGTGCCATCAGAGGAGCGGGGGGGCGAGAGACCCAGTACTTC. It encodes CAIRGAGGRETQYF.